This T cell receptor beta chain was sequenced in a study of blood T cell repertoires in COVID-19. Study-level background: The United States, Italy and Spain supplied acute and convalescent COVID-19 samples. The cDNA or gDNA used as material had been derived from T cells, B-cell-depleted T cells, or PBMCs.

This clone was counted a single time. Authors' data handling: It was from reference gene primer amplification that nucleated cell counts were estimated. Sequencing was performed with immunoSEQ multiplex PCR; in TCRdb, only in-frame clones are kept and a portion is missing. V, J and clone size reflect that table, while D and trimming were determined from the DNA. The sample carries 85,000 to 120,000 clones, 80% to 90% recorded once. The CDR3 contains 13 residues. Germline CDR1 reads SNHLY; CDR2 reads FYNNEI. The V end lost 7 bases, the J end lost 2 bases, and 11 bases lay between the germline ends. The sequenced sample consisted of peripheral blood. The rearrangement links TRBV2 to TRBJ1-2, with a tentative D call TRBD1 (6 bases). This TCR derives from a middle-aged man with active or convalescent COVID-19. Here the CDR3 DNA reads TGTGCCAGCAATACAGGACAGAACTATGGCTACACCTTC. Its translation: CASNTGQNYGYTF.